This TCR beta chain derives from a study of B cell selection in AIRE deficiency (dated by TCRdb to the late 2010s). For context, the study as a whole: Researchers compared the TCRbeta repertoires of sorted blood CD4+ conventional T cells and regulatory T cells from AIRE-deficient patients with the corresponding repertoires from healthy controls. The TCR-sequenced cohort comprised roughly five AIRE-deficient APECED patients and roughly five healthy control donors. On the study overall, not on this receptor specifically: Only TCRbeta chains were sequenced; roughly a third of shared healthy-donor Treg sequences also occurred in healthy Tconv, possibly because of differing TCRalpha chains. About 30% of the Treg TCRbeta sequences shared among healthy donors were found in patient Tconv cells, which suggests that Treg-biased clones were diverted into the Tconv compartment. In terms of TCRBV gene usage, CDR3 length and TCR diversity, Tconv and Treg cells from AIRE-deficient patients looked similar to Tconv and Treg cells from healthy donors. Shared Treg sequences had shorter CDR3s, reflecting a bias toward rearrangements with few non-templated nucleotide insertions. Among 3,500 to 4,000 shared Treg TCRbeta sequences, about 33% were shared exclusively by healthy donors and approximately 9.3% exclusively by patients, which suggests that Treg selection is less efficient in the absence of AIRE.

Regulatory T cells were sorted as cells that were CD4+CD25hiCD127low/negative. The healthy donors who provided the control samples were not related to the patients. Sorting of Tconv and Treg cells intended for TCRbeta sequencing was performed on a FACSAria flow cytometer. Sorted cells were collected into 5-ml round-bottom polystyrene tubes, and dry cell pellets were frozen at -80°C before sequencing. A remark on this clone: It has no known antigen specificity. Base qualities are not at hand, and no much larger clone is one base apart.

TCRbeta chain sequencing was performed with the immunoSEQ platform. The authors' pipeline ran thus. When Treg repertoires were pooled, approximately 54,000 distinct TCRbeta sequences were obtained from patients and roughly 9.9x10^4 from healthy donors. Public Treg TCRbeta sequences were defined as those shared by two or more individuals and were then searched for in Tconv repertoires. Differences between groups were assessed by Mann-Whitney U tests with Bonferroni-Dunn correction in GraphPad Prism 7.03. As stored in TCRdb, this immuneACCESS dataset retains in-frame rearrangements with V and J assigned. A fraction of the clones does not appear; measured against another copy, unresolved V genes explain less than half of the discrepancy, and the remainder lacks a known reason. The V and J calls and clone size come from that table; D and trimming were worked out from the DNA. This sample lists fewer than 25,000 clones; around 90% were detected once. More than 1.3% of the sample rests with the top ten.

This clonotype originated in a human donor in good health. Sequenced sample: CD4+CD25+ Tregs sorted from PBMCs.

Read as DNA, the sequence is TGTGCCAGCAGCTCCCGCAAGACTAGCGGGGACAATGAGCAGTTCTTC. This is translated as CASSSRKTSGDNEQFF. The chain is encoded by TRBV11-2 joined to TRBJ2-1; TRBD2 matches 11 bases in the middle. The CDR3 runs 16 residues from the cysteine to the phenylalanine. The read is trimmed to its CDR3 DNA, 48 bases read in frame from base 1. The germline V gene provides CDR1 SGHAT and CDR2 FQNNGV. The germline V end is reduced by 4 bases and the J end by 5 bases; junction bases left unmatched: 7.